This TCR beta chain appears in the sequencing data of a study of shared clonotypes between healthy human individuals. Findings and caveats of the study: Naive CD4 clonotype sharing across several donors was 4% to 5.5%. Incomplete sequencing of sorted subsets was indicated by rarefaction despite large depth.

As concerns this clone: As yet, its antigen is unknown.

Generated by immunoSEQ multiplex PCR, the TCRdb table keeps only in-frame clones and is missing some. This table holds 95,000 to 120,000 clones, 55% to 80% found once. This CDR3 region has 16 residues. Trimming cost V 5 bases and J 6 bases; bases outside gene matches: 7. Germline-derived CDR1 and CDR2 are SGHVS and FNYEAQ. None of the donors, who were healthy HIV-negative adults, had recently had acute infections or vaccinations. The donors, all of them Caucasian adults, lived in Nashville, Tennessee. Material: memory CD8+ T cells sorted from blood. Described subset: CD45RO+ cells pooled with CCR7-negative TemRA cells. This TCR came from a woman aged 25 to 39 in good health. The rearrangement joins TRBV7-6 to TRBJ2-3; 14 bases line up with TRBD2. This chain's CDR3 is CASSQGLAGGADTQYF. DNA for the CDR3: TGTGCCAGCAGCCAAGGACTAGCGGGAGGTGCGGATACGCAGTATTTT.